The clone carrying this T cell receptor beta chain was counted a single time. Its antigen is unknown. Time point described: week 47, end of study. Doses of 300 ug of mutant IDH1 20-mer peptide were given with topical imiquimod. Trimming took off 0 bases at V and 5 bases at J, with 8 bases between the two ends. In germline, CDR1 is SGHRS, CDR2 YFSETQ. The CDR3 totals 13 residues. The sample originates from a study of a mutant IDH1 vaccine in newly diagnosed glioma. TCRdb's copy holds only in-frame clones and misses some; the assay was immunoSEQ multiplex PCR. The data hold about 85,000 clones, with roughly 89% observed a single time.

This receptor was identified in a woman between 50 and 59 years old with glioma. Sequencing was performed on PBMCs, taken from a glioma patient whose treatment included an IDH1 peptide vaccine. J is TRBJ1-2 and V is TRBV5-1, with D uncertain. The CDR3 nucleotides are TGCGCCAGCAGCTTGGGCGGAAGATATGGCTACACCTTC. Its protein product is CASSLGGRYGYTF.